These 14 T cell receptor beta chains were sequenced from one sample in a study of tumor-infiltrating lymphocytes in primary liver carcinoma. TCR beta cDNA came from roughly 0.45 ug total RNA, primed with a constant-region primer. Libraries covering TCR beta were generated through three nested multiplex PCR rounds (using a slightly modified ARM-PCR). Use of TRBV1-TRBV30 forward primers with a C-beta reverse primer characterized the first two PCR rounds, which lasted about 9 cycles each. One entry per CDR3 protein, called by TCRdb with MiXCR from the multiplex PCR reads. The table includes 95,000 to 100,000 distinct CDR3 sequences, approximately 70% detected once. Unsorted bulk tissue, about 19-30 mg of it, served as the source for co-extraction of RNA and DNA. Material: liver tumor tissue from sampling region 2. Subset indicated: tumor region T2, inferior pole. Source of these receptors: a woman aged 55 to 70 with primary liver carcinoma and hepatitis B virus infection.

This clonotype was counted between two and nine times. This chain uses TRBV5-1 with TRBJ2-2; D not certain. V gave up 2 bases and J gave up 0 bases, with 8 bases separating them. The CDR3 runs to 15 residues. The germline gives CDR1 SGHRS, CDR2 YFSETQ. In DNA, the CDR3 is TGCGCCAGCAGCTTTCAACTACCGAACACCGGGGAGCTGTTTTTT. Encoded protein: CASSFQLPNTGELFF.

The chain combines TRBV29-1 with TRBJ2-5, with 8 bases aligning to TRBD1. CDR3 length: 13 amino acids. Germline V gene data show CDR1 as SQVTM and CDR2 as ANQGSEA. CDR3 DNA sequence: TGCATAGTGGGGACAGGCCTACAAGAGACCCAGTACTTC. Its protein product is CIVGTGLQETQYF.

The chain has TRBV11-2 and TRBJ2-7; no clear D. The CDR3 sequence is 14 residues long. Trimming left V 5 bases short and J 7 bases short, with 18 bases between. In germline, CDR1 is SGHAT, CDR2 FQNNGV. The CDR3 bases are TGTGCCAGCAGCCCCAGTCCTTATGTACCGGAGCAGTACTTC. Its translation is CASSPSPYVPEQYF.

V gene TRBV28 combines with J gene TRBJ1-2; TRBD1 might be the D (5 bases). Deletions cut 3 bases from V and 5 bases from J, with 22 bases between. Germline CDR1 reads MDHEN; CDR2 reads SYDVKM. The CDR3 has 17 amino acids. The CDR3 region has the DNA TGTGCCAGCAGTTTCCCTCCCGATTCCCAGGGTTGGTATGGCTACACCTTC. As protein: CASSFPPDSQGWYGYTF.

On this clonotype itself: One end of the junction fails to match germline, which may point to a read error. The chain recombines TRBV6-6 with TRBJ1-6; maybe TRBD1 (6 bases). The CDR3 spans 16 residues. CDR1 and CDR2 (germline): MNHNY, SVGAGI (reference sequence). The CDR3 loop reads CAGSYSQGTDGSPLHF. The CDR3 DNA follows: TGTGCCGGCAGTTACTCGCAGGGGACCGATGGATCACCCCTCCACTTT.

Of note for this clonotype: One junction end does not reproduce the germline sequence, and a read error may be involved. The CDR3: CASSVGTSRVAGELFF. The DNA for the CDR3 is TGTGCGAGCAGCGTAGGGACTAGCAGGGTAGCCGGGGAACTGTTTTTT. The chain links TRBV11-2 to TRBJ2-2; 9 bases map to TRBD2. The CDR3 has 16 residues. Per the germline V gene, CDR1 is SGHAT and CDR2 is FQNNGV.

This clonotype was recorded only once. The chain is built from TRBV29-1 and TRBJ2-3; 7 bases are a match to TRBD1. The germline V gene encodes CDR1 SQVTM and CDR2 ANQGSEA. This CDR3 spans 14 amino acids. The V segment lost 0 bases and the J segment 5 bases; nucleotides outside the gene matches: 5. The CDR3 protein is CSVEDHHRGDTQYF. The DNA of the CDR3 is TGCAGCGTTGAAGATCACCACAGGGGAGATACGCAGTATTTT.

Comments on this clonotype: The junction departs from the called germline gene at one end, perhaps through a read error. The rearrangement joins TRBV13 to TRBJ2-7; TRBD2 agrees at 8 bases. The CDR3 spans 14 residues. Per the germline V gene, CDR1 is PRHDT and CDR2 is FYEKMQ (reference sequence). This CDR3 reads CANSISGKGYEQYF. The CDR3 nucleotides read TGTGCCAACAGCATTAGCGGGAAAGGCTACGAGCAGTACTTC.

Many counts were recorded for this clonotype. The V and J genes are TRBV6-6 and TRBJ1-2; 9 bases line up with TRBD1. Germline CDR1 and CDR2: MNHNY and SVGAGI (reference sequence). This CDR3 comprises 15 residues. The ends lost 4 bases at V and 3 bases at J; junction bases unmatched: 6. CDR3 loop: CASSLGQGVYYGYTF. DNA for the CDR3: TGTGCCAGCAGTTTGGGACAGGGAGTTTACTATGGCTACACCTTC.

Turning to this clonotype: A much larger clone is a single base away; this may be a read error. Lacking the conserved final phenylalanine or tryptophan, this CDR3 likely reflects a read error. J is TRBJ2-2 and V is TRBV28, with no clear D. Germline CDR1 reads MDHEN; CDR2 reads SYDVKM. The CDR3 totals 14 residues. V was pared by 5 bases and J by 6 bases, with 13 bases between. For the CDR3, the DNA is TGTGCCAGCAGTCTTGACCCCTCTGCCGGGGAGCTGTTTTAT. Amino acids: CASSLDPSAGELFY.

Comment on this clonotype: A much larger clonotype is one base distant, so this may be a read error. The rearrangement uses TRBV6-2 or TRBV6-3 and TRBJ2-4; D is perhaps TRBD2 (6 bases). CDR3 length: 13 residues. Between the trimmed V and J ends, which lost 5 bases and 8 bases, there was a span of 13 bases. Germline CDR1 reads MNHEY; CDR2 reads SVGEGT. The CDR3 DNA is TGTGCCAGCAGTCCCTACGGGGGAGACATTCAGTACTTC. It encodes CASSPYGGDIQYF.

The rearrangement uses TRBV12-3 or TRBV12-4 and TRBJ1-5; D call uncertain. This CDR3 region has 16 residues. With 3 bases removed from V and 4 bases from J, the gap between germline ends came to 16 bases. CDR3 sequence (DNA): TGTGCCAGCAGTTTTTTAATGGGTGGCCCGAATCAGCCCCAGCATTTT. It specifies CASSFLMGGPNQPQHF.

Of note for this clonotype: Compared with germline, one end of the junction differs, possibly owing to a read error. The V call is TRBV11-2, the J call TRBJ2-7; a possible D gene is TRBD2 (6 bases). There are 13 residues in the CDR3. Germline CDR1 and CDR2: SGHAT and FQNNGV. DNA of the CDR3: TGTGCCAGTAGCTTAACTAACGGGAGCGAGCAGTGCTTC. Translated, it gives CASSLTNGSEQCF. Supplemented by reference TRBV11-2 and TRBJ2-7, the full variable domain reads EAGVAQSPRYKIIEKRQSVAFWCNPISGHATLYWYQQILGQGPKLLIQFQNNGVVDDSQLPKDRFSAERLKGVDSTLKIQPAKLEDSAVYLCASSLTNGSEQCFGPGTRLTVT.

The chain is built from TRBV20-1 and TRBJ1-1; D gene unclear. The ends were cut back, 5 bases at V and 3 bases at J, with 13 bases in the middle. This CDR3 has 13 residues. Germline values: CDR1 DFQATT, CDR2 SNEGSKA (reference sequence). The CDR3 here is CSALTVVDTEAFF. The CDR3 nucleotides are TGCAGTGCTCTGACGGTGGTCGACACTGAAGCTTTCTTT.